The subject of this entry is one T cell receptor (beta chain). The antigen is not known. The read is 3 residues too short to cover the CDR3 end, so that end is filled in from the germline J gene. These data come from a study of T cells in women clearing cervical HPV infection. Background on the study: Controls were women whose single incident HPV16 infection cleared within 12 months without precancer or cancer.

Produced via immunoSEQ multiplex PCR; TCRdb's table is partial and in-frame only. Found here are about 39,000 clones; the top ten clones hold under 6.5%. Study-level points and caveats: CIN3+ cases had significantly higher TCR repertoire richness than controls, but evenness did not differ. A classifier using richness and V gene abundances reached an AUC of around 0.78.

The CDR3 totals 14 residues. From germline, CDR1 is LNHDA and CDR2 SQIVND (reference sequence). V is TRBV19 and J is TRBJ1-2; D uncertain. What was sequenced was blood buffy coat. The clonotype was recovered from a woman aged 18 to 75 with a cervical HPV16 infection that either progressed to CIN3+ or cleared (not recorded which). The part of the CDR3 DNA that was read is TGTGCCAGTAGTCAAAAAGCGGAGGCAGATACC. Translated, it gives CASSQKAEADT. The entire CDR3 sequence reads CASSQKAEADTYTF.